This TCR beta chain was recorded in a study of T cells in Graves' hyperthyroidism and ophthalmopathy. Amplified TCR beta CDR3 regions derived from RNA transcripts. With the HTBI primer set, the TCR CDR3 went through a first round of RT-PCR. From the multiplex PCR reads, TCRdb called clonotypes with MiXCR, one entry per CDR3 protein. The sample holds 300,000 to 400,000 distinct CDR3 sequences, about 15% seen once. This clonotype has more than one count but fewer than ten. CDR1 SNHLY and CDR2 FYNNEI come from the germline V gene. The V and J ends lost 2 bases and 4 bases respectively, with 8 bases between them. This CDR3 has 14 residues. Fresh peripheral blood, 10 ml, yielded the PBMCs.

The chain has TRBV2 and TRBJ1-4; no clear D. The sample comprised blood. This TCR came from a woman in her twenties or thirties with Graves' ophthalmopathy. CDR3 in DNA: TGTGCCAGCAGTGAATTGATGGGTAATGAAAAACTGTTTTTT. This translates into CASSELMGNEKLFF.